The TCR beta chain described here comes from a study of T cells after posttransplantation cyclophosphamide. General study results and limits: Later blood repertoires were often dominated by clones from the donor CD8+ memory compartment. Recipient CMV seropositivity and CMV reactivation strongly tracked TRB clonality.

Sequencing was performed with immunoSEQ multiplex PCR; in TCRdb, only in-frame clones are kept and a portion is missing. The table has 20,000 to 25,000 clones, roughly nine tenths seen once. This CDR3 has 14 amino acids. With V trimmed by 4 bases and J by 7 bases, 10 bases remained unmatched. CDR1 and CDR2 (germline): MDHEN, SYDVKM. Treatment was busulfan-fludarabine conditioning, a marrow graft, and cyclophosphamide on days +3 and +4. About this clone itself: Its target is not known.

The clonotype was recovered from a female patient between 30 and 45 years old who received an allogeneic stem cell transplant from an unrelated donor, was CMV-positive, and had no GVHD. A share of the T cells may be of graft donor origin. This chain uses TRBV28 with TRBJ2-7; 7 bases map to TRBD2. This specimen was PBMCs, taken after allogeneic stem cell transplant with posttransplant cyclophosphamide. DNA for the CDR3: TGTGCCAGCAGTTCCTTAGGGCGGGGGAGGGAGCAGTACTTC. It codes for CASSSLGRGREQYF.